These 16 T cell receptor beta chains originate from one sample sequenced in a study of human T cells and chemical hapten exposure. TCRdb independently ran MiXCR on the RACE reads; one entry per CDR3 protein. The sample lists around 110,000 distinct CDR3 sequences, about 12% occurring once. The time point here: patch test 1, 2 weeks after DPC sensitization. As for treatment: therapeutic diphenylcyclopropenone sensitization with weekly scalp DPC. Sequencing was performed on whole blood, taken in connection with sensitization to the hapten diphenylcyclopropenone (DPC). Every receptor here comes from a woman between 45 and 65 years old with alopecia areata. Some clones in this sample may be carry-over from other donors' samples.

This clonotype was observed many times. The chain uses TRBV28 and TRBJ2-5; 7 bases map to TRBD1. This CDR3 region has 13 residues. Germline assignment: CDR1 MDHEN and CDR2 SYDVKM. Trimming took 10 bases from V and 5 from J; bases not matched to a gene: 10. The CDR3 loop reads CATRTGGRETQYF. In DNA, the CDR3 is TGTGCCACCAGGACAGGCGGACGGGAGACCCAGTACTTC.

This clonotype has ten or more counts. The CDR3 here is CSARGTSGSYEQYF. The CDR3 DNA reads as TGCAGTGCTAGGGGGACTAGCGGGAGCTACGAGCAGTACTTC. This chain connects TRBV20-1 to TRBJ2-7, with 14 bases aligning to TRBD2. Losses at the gene ends were 3 bases for V and 3 bases for J; bases not matched to a gene: 1. This CDR3 contains 14 residues. Germline CDR1 reads DFQATT; CDR2 reads SNEGSKA (reference sequence).

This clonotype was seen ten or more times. CDR3 nucleotide sequence: TGTGCCAGCAGCTTGACCAAAGATCAGCCCCAGCATTTT. Protein sequence: CASSLTKDQPQHF. The J gene is TRBJ1-5, the V gene TRBV7-2; D not certain. V lost 3 bases and J lost 5, with 8 bases in between. Germline V lookup: CDR1 SGHTA, CDR2 FQGNSA. The CDR3 covers 13 residues.

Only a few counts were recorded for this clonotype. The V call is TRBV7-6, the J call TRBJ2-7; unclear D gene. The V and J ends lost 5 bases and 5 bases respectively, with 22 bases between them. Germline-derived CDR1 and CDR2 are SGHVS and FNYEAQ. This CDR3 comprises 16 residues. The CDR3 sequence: CASSEILGSIDDEQYF. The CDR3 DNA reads TGTGCCAGCAGCGAAATCTTAGGGTCCATTGACGACGAGCAGTACTTC.

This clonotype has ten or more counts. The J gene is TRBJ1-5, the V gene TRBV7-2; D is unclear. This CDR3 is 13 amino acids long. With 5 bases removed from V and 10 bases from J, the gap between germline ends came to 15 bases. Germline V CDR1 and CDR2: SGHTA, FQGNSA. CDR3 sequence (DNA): TGTGCCAGCAGCACGGACGGTCTGCGACCCCAGCATTTT. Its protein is CASSTDGLRPQHF.

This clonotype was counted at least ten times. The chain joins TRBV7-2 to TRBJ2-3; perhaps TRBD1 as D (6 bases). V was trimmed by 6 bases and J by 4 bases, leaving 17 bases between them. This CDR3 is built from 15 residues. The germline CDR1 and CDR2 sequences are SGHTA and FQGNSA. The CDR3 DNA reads TGTGCCAGCAGTCCACAGGCGCGGACAGCAGATACGCAGTATTTT. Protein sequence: CASSPQARTADTQYF.

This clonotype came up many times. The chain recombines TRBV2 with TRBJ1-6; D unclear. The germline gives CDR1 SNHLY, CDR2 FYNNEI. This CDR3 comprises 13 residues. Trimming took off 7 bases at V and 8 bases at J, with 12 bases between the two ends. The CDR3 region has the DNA TGTGCCAGCAACCTGGGGTACTATTCACCCCTCCACTTT. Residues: CASNLGYYSPLHF.

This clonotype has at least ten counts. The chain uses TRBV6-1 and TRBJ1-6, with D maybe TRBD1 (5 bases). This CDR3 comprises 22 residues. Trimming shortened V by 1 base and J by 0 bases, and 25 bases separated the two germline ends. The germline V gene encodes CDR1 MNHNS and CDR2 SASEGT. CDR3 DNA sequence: TGTGCCAGCAGTGAAGAAGAGGGTAGAGGGGCTCGGCCGAGCTCCTATAATTCACCCCTCCACTTT. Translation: CASSEEEGRGARPSSYNSPLHF.

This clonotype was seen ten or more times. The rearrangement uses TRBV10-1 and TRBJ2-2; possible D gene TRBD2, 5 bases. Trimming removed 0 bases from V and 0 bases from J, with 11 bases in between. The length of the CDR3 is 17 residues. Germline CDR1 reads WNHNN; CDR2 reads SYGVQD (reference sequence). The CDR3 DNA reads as TGCGCCAGCAGTGAGTCCGGGAACACCCCGAACACCGGGGAGCTGTTTTTT. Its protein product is CASSESGNTPNTGELFF.

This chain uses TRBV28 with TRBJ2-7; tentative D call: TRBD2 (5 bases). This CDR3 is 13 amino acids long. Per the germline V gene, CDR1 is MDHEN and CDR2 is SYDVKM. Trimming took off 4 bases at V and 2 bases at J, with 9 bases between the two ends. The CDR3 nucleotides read TGTGCCAGCAGTTGGACGGGGACCTACGAGCAGTACTTC. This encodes CASSWTGTYEQYF.

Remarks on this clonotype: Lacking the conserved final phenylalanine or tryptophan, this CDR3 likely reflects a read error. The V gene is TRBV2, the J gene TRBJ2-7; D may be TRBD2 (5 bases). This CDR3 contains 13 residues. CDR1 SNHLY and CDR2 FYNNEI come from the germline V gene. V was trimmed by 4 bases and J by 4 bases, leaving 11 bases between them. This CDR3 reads CASSGTGKYEQYL. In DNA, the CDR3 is TGTGCCAGCAGTGGGACGGGAAAGTACGAGCAGTACTTA.

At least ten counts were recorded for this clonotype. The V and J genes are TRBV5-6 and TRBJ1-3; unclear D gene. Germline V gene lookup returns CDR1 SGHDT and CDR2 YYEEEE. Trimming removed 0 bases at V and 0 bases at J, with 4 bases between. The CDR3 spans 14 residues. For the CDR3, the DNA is TGTGCCAGCAGCTTGGAGCCCTCTGGAAACACCATATATTTT. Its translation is CASSLEPSGNTIYF.

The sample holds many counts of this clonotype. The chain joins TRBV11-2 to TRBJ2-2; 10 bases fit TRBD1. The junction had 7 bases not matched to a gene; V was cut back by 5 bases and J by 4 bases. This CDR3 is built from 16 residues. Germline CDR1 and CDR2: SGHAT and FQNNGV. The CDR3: CASSRAGTGVTGELFF. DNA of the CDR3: TGTGCCAGCAGCCGAGCGGGGACAGGGGTCACCGGGGAGCTGTTTTTT.

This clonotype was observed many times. CDR3 loop: CASSLARDTGAFF. DNA of the CDR3: TGCGCCAGCAGCTTGGCCCGGGACACCGGGGCTTTCTTT. The chain links TRBV5-1 to TRBJ1-1; perhaps TRBD1 as D (6 bases). CDR1 and CDR2 (germline): SGHRS, YFSETQ. The CDR3 spans 13 residues. Deletions cut 0 bases from V and 11 bases from J, with 14 bases between.

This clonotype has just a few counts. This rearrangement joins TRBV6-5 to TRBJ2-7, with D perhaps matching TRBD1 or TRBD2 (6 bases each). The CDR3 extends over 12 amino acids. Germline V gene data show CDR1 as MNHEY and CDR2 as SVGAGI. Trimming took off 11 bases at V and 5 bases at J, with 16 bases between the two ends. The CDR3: CASRGQVHEQYF. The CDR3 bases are TGTGCCTCACGGGGGCAGGTCCACGAGCAGTACTTC.

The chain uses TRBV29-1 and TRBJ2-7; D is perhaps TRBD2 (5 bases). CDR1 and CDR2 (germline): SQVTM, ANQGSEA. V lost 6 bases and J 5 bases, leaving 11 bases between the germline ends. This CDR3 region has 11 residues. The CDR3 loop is CSVGVGDEQYF. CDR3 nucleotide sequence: TGCAGCGTGGGCGTCGGGGACGAGCAGTACTTC.